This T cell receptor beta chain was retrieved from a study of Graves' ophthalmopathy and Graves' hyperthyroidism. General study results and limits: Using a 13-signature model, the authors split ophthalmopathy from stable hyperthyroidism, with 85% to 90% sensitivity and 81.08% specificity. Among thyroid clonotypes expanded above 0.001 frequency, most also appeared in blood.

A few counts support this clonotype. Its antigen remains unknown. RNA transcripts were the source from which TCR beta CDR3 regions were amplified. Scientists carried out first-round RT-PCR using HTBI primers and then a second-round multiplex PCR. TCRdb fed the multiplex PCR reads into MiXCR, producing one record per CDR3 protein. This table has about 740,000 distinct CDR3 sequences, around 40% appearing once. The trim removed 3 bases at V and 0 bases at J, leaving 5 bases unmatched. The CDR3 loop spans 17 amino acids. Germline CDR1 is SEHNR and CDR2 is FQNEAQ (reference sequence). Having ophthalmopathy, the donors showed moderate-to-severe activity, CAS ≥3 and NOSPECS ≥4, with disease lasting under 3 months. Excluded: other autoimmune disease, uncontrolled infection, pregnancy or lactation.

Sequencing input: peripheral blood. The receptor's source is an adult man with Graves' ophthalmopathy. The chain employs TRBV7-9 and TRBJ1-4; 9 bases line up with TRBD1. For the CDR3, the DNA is TGTGCCAGCAGCTTGGGGACAGGGAGAGCAACTAATGAAAAACTGTTTTTT. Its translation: CASSLGTGRATNEKLFF.